Listed below are T cell receptor beta chains from one sample, sequenced in a study of post-analysis software for immune sequencing data. TCRdb used MiXCR to reprocess the PCR reads, holding one entry per CDR3 protein. The sample lists hundreds of thousands of distinct CDR3 sequences; 44% were seen once. Sequencing was done on a sample of blood. These receptors all come from a girl aged 10 to 17 with multiple sclerosis. Both conserved end residues are part of each CDR3. The order of the fields is V gene, J gene, D gene, clone size, CDR3 DNA, CDR3 protein. D genes are given only for firm matches. Only part of the rows carry a size: once, few, many, or a class if the clone is expanded.

v_gene: TRBV3-1; j_gene: TRBJ1-5; d_gene: .; abundance: .; CDR3nt: TGTGCCAGCAGTCAAAGTTGTGGGGATAGCAATCAGCCCCAGCATTTT; CDR3aa: CASSQSCGDSNQPQHF
v_gene: TRBV6-2/TRBV6-3; j_gene: TRBJ2-1; d_gene: .; abundance: few; CDR3nt: TGTGCCAGCAGTTACTTAGCGGACAATGAGCAGTTCTTC; CDR3aa: CASSYLADNEQFF
v_gene: TRBV4-1; j_gene: TRBJ2-6; d_gene: .; abundance: few; CDR3nt: TGCGCCAGCAGCCAAGCGACGGCTGGGGCCAACGTCCTGACTTTC; CDR3aa: CASSQATAGANVLTF
v_gene: TRBV20-1; j_gene: TRBJ1-2; d_gene: .; abundance: .; CDR3nt: TGCAGTGCTAGAGTTTGGGGGAATCGAGCGGAACTAGAAGGCTACACCTTC; CDR3aa: CSARVWGNRAELEGYTF
v_gene: TRBV6-1; j_gene: TRBJ1-5; d_gene: .; abundance: .; CDR3nt: TGTGCCAGCAGTGAAGGACACTACTTTAGCAATCAGCCCCAGCATTTT; CDR3aa: CASSEGHYFSNQPQHF
v_gene: TRBV4-2; j_gene: TRBJ2-1; d_gene: TRBD2; abundance: few; CDR3nt: TGTGCCAGCAGATCTGGGACTAGCCTATACAATGAGCAGTTCTTC; CDR3aa: CASRSGTSLYNEQFF
v_gene: TRBV7-9; j_gene: TRBJ2-7; d_gene: .; abundance: .; CDR3nt: TGTGCCAGCAGCTTAGGGGGGAGAAGCCAGTACTTC; CDR3aa: CASSLGGRSQYF
v_gene: TRBV5-1; j_gene: TRBJ2-7; d_gene: .; abundance: .; CDR3nt: TGCGCCAGCAGCAGGAGAGGGAACCACGAGCAGTACTTC; CDR3aa: CASSRRGNHEQYF
v_gene: TRBV4-1; j_gene: TRBJ2-7; d_gene: TRBD2; abundance: once; CDR3nt: TGCGCCAGCAGCCAAGTATCCCTAGCGGGTAGTCTCCGCGAGCAGTACTTC; CDR3aa: CASSQVSLAGSLREQYF
v_gene: TRBV5-1; j_gene: TRBJ1-2; d_gene: .; abundance: .; CDR3nt: TGCGCCAGCAGCCCGAGCACCCCGAGCGGCTACACCTTC; CDR3aa: CASSPSTPSGYTF
v_gene: TRBV6-6; j_gene: TRBJ1-2; d_gene: .; abundance: .; CDR3nt: TGTGCCAGCAGTTACTCGATACAGGACGGTAACTATGGCTACACCTTC; CDR3aa: CASSYSIQDGNYGYTF
v_gene: TRBV12-3/TRBV12-4; j_gene: TRBJ2-7; d_gene: TRBD2; abundance: many; CDR3nt: TGTGCCAGCAGTTTAGCGCGGGGGAAGTACGAGCAGTACTTC; CDR3aa: CASSLARGKYEQYF
v_gene: TRBV7-9; j_gene: TRBJ2-3; d_gene: TRBD2; abundance: .; CDR3nt: TGTGCCAGCAGCCCACTAGCGGGGTTTACAGATACGCAGTATTTT; CDR3aa: CASSPLAGFTDTQYF
v_gene: TRBV6-1; j_gene: TRBJ2-7; d_gene: .; abundance: .; CDR3nt: TGTGCCAGCACTTCCCGACTATTCTACGAGCAGTACTTC; CDR3aa: CASTSRLFYEQYF
v_gene: TRBV29-1; j_gene: TRBJ1-2; d_gene: .; abundance: once; CDR3nt: TGCAGCGCTACCCCAGCACCGGGGGCCATTCCCTATGGCTACACATTC; CDR3aa: CSATPAPGAIPYGYTF
v_gene: TRBV15; j_gene: TRBJ2-3; d_gene: TRBD2; abundance: many; CDR3nt: TGTGCCACCAGCGGCGGGACTAGCGGGGGCGCAGATACGCAGTATTTT; CDR3aa: CATSGGTSGGADTQYF
v_gene: TRBV21-1; j_gene: TRBJ2-6; d_gene: .; abundance: .; CDR3nt: TGTGCCAGCAGCAAAGGTTACAGGGGGCGGGGTTGCTCTGGGGCCAACGTCCTGACTTTC; CDR3aa: CASSKGYRGRGCSGANVLTF
v_gene: TRBV5-1; j_gene: TRBJ2-2; d_gene: .; abundance: .; CDR3nt: TGCGCCAGCACACCCAGGGAGAGAGGATTGAACACCGGGGAGCTGTTTTTT; CDR3aa: CASTPRERGLNTGELFF
v_gene: TRBV7-2; j_gene: TRBJ1-2; d_gene: .; abundance: .; CDR3nt: TGTGCCAGCAGCTTAGGTACTGTGGGGTCCATAGGCTACACCTTC; CDR3aa: CASSLGTVGSIGYTF
v_gene: TRBV4-1; j_gene: TRBJ2-7; d_gene: .; abundance: few; CDR3nt: TGCGCCAGCAGCCAAGTAGCGGACTACGAGCAGTACTTC; CDR3aa: CASSQVADYEQYF
v_gene: TRBV6-1; j_gene: TRBJ1-1; d_gene: TRBD1; abundance: .; CDR3nt: TGTGCCAGCAATGGAGCCGGGACAGGGGGGAACACTGAAGCTTTCTTT; CDR3aa: CASNGAGTGGNTEAFF
v_gene: TRBV12-3/TRBV12-4; j_gene: TRBJ2-7; d_gene: .; abundance: few; CDR3nt: TGTGCCAGCAGTGCCGGGAGTAGCTCCCACGAGCAGTACTTC; CDR3aa: CASSAGSSSHEQYF
v_gene: TRBV29-1; j_gene: TRBJ1-1; d_gene: .; abundance: .; CDR3nt: TGCAGCGTTGACGCCGGGACCGGCGGAGAAGCTTTCTTT; CDR3aa: CSVDAGTGGEAFF
v_gene: TRBV7-8; j_gene: TRBJ2-7; d_gene: TRBD1; abundance: few; CDR3nt: TGTGCCAGCAGCCGGCGGGGGACAGGGGGTACCTACGAGCAGTACTTC; CDR3aa: CASSRRGTGGTYEQYF
v_gene: TRBV28; j_gene: TRBJ1-2; d_gene: TRBD1; abundance: .; CDR3nt: TGTGCCAGCAGTTCCCCCCCGGGACAGGATACTAACTATGGCTACACCTTC; CDR3aa: CASSSPPGQDTNYGYTF
v_gene: TRBV29-1; j_gene: TRBJ2-1; d_gene: .; abundance: .; CDR3nt: TGCAGCGTGGGGGGTGAAGGGTCATCCTCCTACAATGAGCAGTTCTTC; CDR3aa: CSVGGEGSSSYNEQFF
v_gene: TRBV10-3; j_gene: TRBJ2-1; d_gene: TRBD1; abundance: .; CDR3nt: TGTGCCATCAGGCCGACCTCCTCAGGGGGCGATGAGCAGTTCTTC; CDR3aa: CAIRPTSSGGDEQFF
v_gene: TRBV29-1; j_gene: TRBJ1-2; d_gene: TRBD1; abundance: few; CDR3nt: TGCAGCGTTGAAGATCTGGGGACAGGGAGCAACTATGGCTACACCTTC; CDR3aa: CSVEDLGTGSNYGYTF
v_gene: TRBV3-1; j_gene: TRBJ2-5; d_gene: .; abundance: .; CDR3nt: TGTGCCAGCAAAGAGGGAGTGGGGGTCCAAGAGACCCAGTACTTC; CDR3aa: CASKEGVGVQETQYF
v_gene: TRBV12-3/TRBV12-4; j_gene: TRBJ2-7; d_gene: TRBD2; abundance: .; CDR3nt: TGTGCCAGCAGTAATAGCGGGAACCCCTCCTACGAGCAGTACTTC; CDR3aa: CASSNSGNPSYEQYF
v_gene: TRBV10-3; j_gene: TRBJ2-7; d_gene: TRBD2; abundance: .; CDR3nt: TGTGCCATCAGACCGGCGACTGGCGGGAGGTACGAGCAGTACTTC; CDR3aa: CAIRPATGGRYEQYF
v_gene: TRBV7-8; j_gene: TRBJ2-7; d_gene: TRBD2; abundance: few; CDR3nt: TGTGCCAGCAGCTTACCAGGGAGGGGTTACGAGCAGTACTTC; CDR3aa: CASSLPGRGYEQYF
v_gene: TRBV28; j_gene: TRBJ2-1; d_gene: .; abundance: .; CDR3nt: TGTGCCAGCAGTGTGGGGACTCGTAGTAAGTTCTTC; CDR3aa: CASSVGTRSKFF
v_gene: TRBV6-2/TRBV6-3; j_gene: TRBJ2-5; d_gene: .; abundance: .; CDR3nt: TGTGCCAGCAGCCTCCCGACCCAGCCCCAAGAGACCCAGTACTTC; CDR3aa: CASSLPTQPQETQYF
v_gene: TRBV12-3/TRBV12-4; j_gene: TRBJ1-2; d_gene: .; abundance: few; CDR3nt: TGTGCCAGCAGTTTGGGCCCCGGGGTAGGGGCATATGGCTACACCTTC; CDR3aa: CASSLGPGVGAYGYTF
v_gene: TRBV5-5; j_gene: TRBJ2-5; d_gene: .; abundance: .; CDR3nt: TGTGCCAGCAGCCCTTCCCGGGACCTCAAGTACTTC; CDR3aa: CASSPSRDLKYF
v_gene: TRBV12-3/TRBV12-4; j_gene: TRBJ1-5; d_gene: .; abundance: .; CDR3nt: TGTGCCAGCGCCTTGGCCGGGCTGGGGGGTCAGCCCCAGCATTTT; CDR3aa: CASALAGLGGQPQHF
v_gene: TRBV6-5; j_gene: TRBJ1-5; d_gene: TRBD1; abundance: .; CDR3nt: TGTGCCAGCAGGACGGACAGGGGGAAGGATCAGCCCCAGCATTTT; CDR3aa: CASRTDRGKDQPQHF
v_gene: TRBV20-1; j_gene: TRBJ2-7; d_gene: .; abundance: few; CDR3nt: TGCAGTGCCTTAAGAGAGGACTCCTACGAGCAGTACTTC; CDR3aa: CSALREDSYEQYF
v_gene: TRBV5-6; j_gene: TRBJ1-2; d_gene: .; abundance: .; CDR3nt: TGTGCCAGCAGCGACCCCGAGGCAGGGCCCACCTTC; CDR3aa: CASSDPEAGPTF
v_gene: TRBV29-1; j_gene: TRBJ1-4; d_gene: .; abundance: .; CDR3nt: TGCAGCGTTGAGGGGGGATGGGGCACTAATGAAAAACTGTTTTTT; CDR3aa: CSVEGGWGTNEKLFF
v_gene: TRBV6-2/TRBV6-3; j_gene: TRBJ2-5; d_gene: .; abundance: .; CDR3nt: TGTGCCAGCAGCCCAGCCAGCCCAGAGACCCAGTACTTC; CDR3aa: CASSPASPETQYF
v_gene: TRBV5-1; j_gene: TRBJ2-1; d_gene: .; abundance: few; CDR3nt: TGCGCCAGCAGCTTCTCCCAGGATTACAATGAGCAGTTCTTC; CDR3aa: CASSFSQDYNEQFF
v_gene: TRBV24-1; j_gene: TRBJ2-1; d_gene: TRBD2; abundance: .; CDR3nt: TGTGCCACCAGTGATTCAGGACTAGCGGGTGGTAAGCAGTTCTTC; CDR3aa: CATSDSGLAGGKQFF
v_gene: TRBV27; j_gene: TRBJ2-5; d_gene: TRBD1; abundance: .; CDR3nt: TGTGCCAGCAGTTTAGGGACAGGGAGTCGGACCCAGTACTTC; CDR3aa: CASSLGTGSRTQYF
v_gene: TRBV4-1; j_gene: TRBJ2-5; d_gene: TRBD2; abundance: .; CDR3nt: TGCGCCAGCAGCCAAGAACTAGCGGGGGGATCTCAAGAGACCCAGTACTTC; CDR3aa: CASSQELAGGSQETQYF
v_gene: TRBV10-1; j_gene: TRBJ2-1; d_gene: .; abundance: .; CDR3nt: TGCGCCAGCAGTGAGTCTAGCGCCTCATACAATGAGCAGTTCTTC; CDR3aa: CASSESSASYNEQFF
v_gene: TRBV7-2; j_gene: TRBJ2-4; d_gene: .; abundance: .; CDR3nt: TGTGCCAGCAGCTTAGGGGGGGACCGAGGGTACTTC; CDR3aa: CASSLGGDRGYF
v_gene: TRBV3-1; j_gene: TRBJ2-4; d_gene: .; abundance: .; CDR3nt: TGTGCCAGCAGCCAAGATGGTATGGCACTTCTAAACATTCAGTACTTC; CDR3aa: CASSQDGMALLNIQYF
v_gene: TRBV7-9; j_gene: TRBJ1-1; d_gene: TRBD1; abundance: .; CDR3nt: TGTGCCAGCAGTCTACAGGGGGAGGGAGCTTTCTTT; CDR3aa: CASSLQGEGAFF